A single sample gave rise to the 4 T cell receptor beta chains below, sequenced in a study of CD8+ T cells in alopecia areata. Extracted RNA was reverse transcribed into cDNA, the sequencing template. Method: immunoSEQ multiplex PCR; TCRdb's copy keeps in-frame clones and lacks some. The sample contains some 150,000 clones, about 54% of which appear only once. The treatment was: oral pan-JAK inhibitor, 5-10 mg twice daily. This specimen consisted of CD4+ T cells sorted from blood, obtained at approximately week 56, from a patient treated with tofacitinib. The receptors stem from a human donor with alopecia areata.

Written as DNA, the CDR3 is TGCAGCGTAGAATCCGGGACAACTAGCACAGATACGCAGTATTTT. Translation gives CSVESGTTSTDTQYF. V is TRBV29-1 and J is TRBJ2-3; a weak D match, TRBD1 (6 bases). Trimming took 6 bases from V and 0 from J, leaving 16 bases between them. CDR3 length: 15 residues. Looked up from germline, CDR1 is SQVTM and CDR2 is ANQGSEA.

The chain links TRBV27 to TRBJ2-5; TRBD1 is a possible D gene (5 bases). The CDR3 extends over 13 amino acids. Germline-derived CDR1 and CDR2 are MNHEY and SMNVEV (reference sequence). The germline V and J ends were trimmed by 8 bases and 5 bases, with 15 bases remaining between them. The CDR3 sequence is CASAPSGWETQYF. The CDR3 DNA reads as TGTGCCAGCGCCCCTTCAGGGTGGGAGACCCAGTACTTC.

The chain combines TRBV7-2 with TRBJ1-5; D remains ambiguous. Trimming cost V 5 bases and J 1 base, with 12 bases left between them. The CDR3 is 15 amino acids. Germline V gives CDR1 SGHTA, CDR2 FQGNSA. The CDR3 loop reads CASSATPGSNQPQHF. In DNA form, the CDR3 reads TGTGCCAGCAGCGCGACCCCCGGGAGCAATCAGCCCCAGCATTTT.

This clone was observed a handful of times. The chain couples TRBV6-1 to TRBJ1-6; D unclear. V lost 2 bases to trimming and J lost 8 bases, with 13 bases between them. Germline V gene data show CDR1 as MNHNS and CDR2 as SASEGT. CDR3 size: 15 residues. The CDR3 DNA reads TGTGCCAGCAGTGAACGCCCCCGGGGTGATTCACCCCTCCACTTT. It specifies CASSERPRGDSPLHF.